This passage covers 20 T cell receptor beta chains from one sample sequenced in a study of blood T cells in healthy people across ages. It was with a sample-barcoded 5' primer and a J-beta primer mix that a second PCR of roughly 6 to 12 cycles was run. A single record per CDR3 protein comes from TCRdb applying MiXCR to the 5' RACE reads. There are some 1.5 million distinct CDR3 sequences in the sample; 42% occur only once, and 4% lies in the top ten. Source material: blood. The receptors were gathered from a woman aged 18-35 years in good health.

This clonotype has a single count. The CDR3 nucleotides are TGTGCCATCTCGGGACAACTCGCGACTGGGGCCAACGTCCTGACTTTC. Encoded protein: CAISGQLATGANVLTF. V usage is TRBV10-3 and J usage is TRBJ2-6; D is possibly TRBD1 (6 bases). Germline CDR1 reads ENHRY; CDR2 reads SYGVKD. CDR3 size: 16 residues. The V end was cut by 8 bases, the J end by 2 bases, with 16 bases between.

This clonotype occurred a few times. This sequence joins TRBV20-1 and TRBJ2-6, with 9 nucleotides matching TRBD2. CDR1 is DFQATT and CDR2 is SNEGSKA in the germline V gene (reference sequence). J was trimmed by 12 bases and V by 1 base; bases with no gene match: 10. The CDR3 is 15 residues long. CDR3 sequence: CSARVAGVRSSVLTF. The CDR3 coding sequence is TGCAGTGCTAGAGTAGCGGGAGTCCGCTCCAGCGTCCTGACTTTC.

V and J are TRBV20-1 and TRBJ1-3; D remains unclear. V was clipped by 7 bases and J by 4 bases, with 11 bases between them. The CDR3 has 12 amino acids. Germline V lookup: CDR1 DFQATT, CDR2 SNEGSKA (reference sequence). The CDR3: CSGAPAGNTIYF. The CDR3 DNA reads as TGCAGTGGGGCTCCTGCGGGAAACACCATATATTTT.

This clonotype was counted only a few times. The V and J genes are TRBV25-1 and TRBJ1-6; possible D gene TRBD1, 5 bases. The CDR3 covers 19 residues. Trimming cost V 6 bases and J 8 bases, with 29 bases left between them. CDR1 and CDR2 (germline): MGHDK, SYGVNS. CDR3 in amino acids: CASRHTGTEVVARDSPLHF. For the CDR3, the DNA is TGTGCCAGCAGACATACCGGGACCGAAGTAGTAGCGAGGGATTCACCCCTCCACTTT.

The V call is TRBV11-2, the J call TRBJ2-3; TRBD1 or TRBD2 may be the D gene (5 bases each). V dropped 5 bases and J dropped 4 bases, with 16 bases sitting between them. The CDR3 loop spans 15 amino acids. CDR1 and CDR2 from the germline V gene are SGHAT and FQNNGV. CDR3 in amino acids: CASSDGTLRADTQYF. The CDR3 DNA sequence: TGTGCCAGCAGCGACGGGACGCTCAGGGCAGATACGCAGTATTTT.

Remarks on this clonotype: Possible read error: a much larger clone is one base away. This chain links TRBV12-3 or TRBV12-4 with TRBJ1-5; 8 positions match TRBD1. The CDR3 loop spans 14 amino acids. J lost 4 bases, V lost 3 bases, and 2 bases had no gene match. The CDR3 loop is CASSFQGANQPQHF. The CDR3 nucleotides read TGTGCCAGCAGTTTCCAGGGGGCGAATCAGCCCCAGCATTTT.

This chain joins TRBV15 and TRBJ1-5; unclear D gene. Deletions cut 1 base from V and 9 bases from J, with 13 bases between. This CDR3 contains 14 residues. Looked up from germline, CDR1 is LNHNV and CDR2 is YYDKDF (reference sequence). The CDR3 reads CATSRVETYRPQHF. The CDR3 region has the DNA TGTGCCACCAGCAGAGTGGAGACATATCGGCCCCAGCATTTT.

This chain uses TRBV7-2 with TRBJ2-1; D is ambiguous. The CDR3 spans 12 residues. Trimming shortened V by 5 bases and J by 9 bases, and 11 bases separated the two germline ends. Per the germline V gene, CDR1 is SGHTA and CDR2 is FQGNSA. CDR3 residues: CASSPSYSEQFF. The CDR3 nucleotides read TGTGCCAGCAGCCCGTCTTATTCTGAGCAGTTCTTC.

This clonotype came up a few times. The rearrangement joins TRBV6-6 to TRBJ2-1; no definite D call. The J call could be wrong; TRBJ2-7 is a better fit for the DNA end. From germline, CDR1 is MNHNY and CDR2 SVGAGI (reference sequence). CDR3 length equals 16 residues. The CDR3 nucleotides read TGTGCCAGCAGTTACTCGAACTACCGGTCGGGCAATGAGCAGTACTTC. It codes for CASSYSNYRSGNEQYF.

V and J are TRBV2 and TRBJ1-2; D possibly corresponds to TRBD1 (5 bases). Germline V gene sequence: CDR1 SNHLY, CDR2 FYNNEI. V was trimmed by 7 bases and J by 0 bases, leaving 9 bases between them. The CDR3 length is 13 residues. Here the CDR3 reads CASTLDTNYGYTF. The CDR3 DNA sequence: TGTGCCAGCACCCTGGACACTAACTATGGCTACACCTTC.

This clonotype has more than one count but fewer than ten. The chain recombines TRBV7-9 with TRBJ2-1, with 14 positions matching TRBD2. The CDR3 spans 19 residues. The junction had 12 bases not matched to a gene; V was cut back by 4 bases and J by 4 bases. CDR1 and CDR2 (germline): SEHNR, FQNEAQ (reference sequence). CDR3 nucleotide sequence: TGTGCCAGCAGCTCCGACCCTAGACTAGCGGGAGGGGAGTACAATGAGCAGTTCTTC. Translated, it gives CASSSDPRLAGGEYNEQFF.

V usage is TRBV9 and J usage is TRBJ1-2; TRBD1 is a possible D gene (5 bases). The CDR3 is made up of 14 amino acids. The V gene's germline CDR1 is SGDLS and CDR2 YYNGEE. Deletions cut 3 bases from V and 7 bases from J, with 16 bases between. The CDR3 sequence: CASSAHVGGIGYTF. The CDR3 region has the DNA TGTGCCAGCAGCGCCCATGTGGGGGGGATTGGCTACACCTTC.

There are a few counts of this clonotype. The rearrangement joins TRBV2 to TRBJ2-7; D not certain. Trimming stripped 7 bases from V and 1 base from J, with 20 bases between. CDR3 length: 16 residues. Germline values: CDR1 SNHLY, CDR2 FYNNEI. CDR3 in DNA: TGTGCCAGCATCCCCAAGGGCGGAGATTCGTCCTACGAGCAGTACTTC. Residues: CASIPKGGDSSYEQYF.

The chain carries TRBV5-6 and TRBJ2-3, with TRBD2 matching over 7 bases. This CDR3 has 14 amino acids. Per the germline V gene, CDR1 is SGHDT and CDR2 is YYEEEE. J gave up 7 bases and V 4 bases, and 9 bases lay outside the gene matches. CDR3 in amino acids: CASSGTKLGHTQYF. DNA for the CDR3: TGTGCCAGCAGCGGGACTAAGCTGGGGCATACGCAGTATTTT.

The rearrangement joins TRBV9 to TRBJ2-5; D perhaps matches TRBD1 (6 bases). This CDR3 is 14 amino acids long. CDR1 is SGDLS, CDR2 YYNGEE, per germline. The V end lost 4 bases, the J end lost 5 bases, and 15 bases lay between the germline ends. The CDR3 DNA reads as TGTGCCAGCAGCCCAGGACAGCGTGAGGAGACCCAGTACTTC. This gives the protein CASSPGQREETQYF.

The rearrangement uses TRBV7-3 and TRBJ2-1, with 7 bases aligning to TRBD1. The CDR3 extends over 15 amino acids. Trimming cost V 2 bases and J 6 bases; bases outside gene matches: 7. Germline V gene data show CDR1 as SGHTA and CDR2 as FQGTGA. This CDR3 reads CASSLRQGARNEQFF. CDR3 sequence (DNA): TGTGCCAGCAGCTTACGACAGGGTGCCCGCAATGAGCAGTTCTTC.

This clonotype was counted only a few times. J is TRBJ1-2 and V is TRBV4-1, with 8 positions matching TRBD1. Germline V lookup: CDR1 MGHRA, CDR2 YSYEKL. The CDR3 length is 16 residues. V lost 1 base to trimming and J lost 4 bases; unmatched junction nucleotides: 8. The CDR3 loop is CASSQVGQGLSYGYTF. CDR3 DNA: TGCGCCAGCAGCCAAGTCGGACAGGGTCTCTCCTATGGCTACACCTTC.

This clonotype turned up a few times. The V gene is TRBV2, the J gene TRBJ2-5; unclear D gene. The CDR3 length is 14 residues. V was shortened by 4 bases and J by 5 bases, with 14 bases between the two germline ends. The germline V gene has CDR1 SNHLY and CDR2 FYNNEI. The CDR3 region has the DNA TGTGCCAGCAGTGTTGGAATAGACCGGGAGACCCAGTACTTC. It is translated as CASSVGIDRETQYF.

This chain links TRBV27 with TRBJ1-5, with D uncertain. The V and J ends lost 8 bases and 0 bases respectively, with 11 bases between them. The CDR3 covers 14 residues. Germline values: CDR1 MNHEY, CDR2 SMNVEV (reference sequence). CDR3: CASSPRDSNQPQHF. The CDR3, as DNA: TGTGCCAGCTCCCCCCGGGATAGCAATCAGCCCCAGCATTTT.

This clonotype has a handful of counts. This chain connects TRBV12-3 or TRBV12-4 to TRBJ1-5; a possible D gene is TRBD1 (5 bases). This CDR3 has 16 residues. V was shortened by 1 base and J by 7 bases, with 17 bases between the two germline ends. The CDR3 bases are TGTGCCAGCAGTTTAGGAGTGGGGGGTTCGCGGCAGCCCCAGCATTTT. Amino acid sequence: CASSLGVGGSRQPQHF.